This T cell receptor (beta chain) derives from a study of shared T cell receptors in the human thymus. The table came from immunoSEQ multiplex PCR; TCRdb's copy has only in-frame clones and leaves some out. The sample has approximately 580,000 clones; 70% to 80% are singletons. Trimming took off 1 base at V and 0 bases at J, with 18 bases between the two ends. The CDR3 is 18 amino acids. Germline V gives CDR1 MGHDK, CDR2 SYGVNS. The data also belong to a second study, concerning human thymus T cells. Turning to that study: Thymus tissue was removed during corrective cardiac surgery.

This TCR was recovered from a boy under two years old with a congenital heart defect. Sequencing input: thymocytes. The V call is TRBV25-1, the J call TRBJ1-2; D gene uncertain. The CDR3 nucleotides read TGTGCCAGCAGTGAATTGGCGGCAGGCGCGGGTCCTAACTATGGCTACACCTTC. Its protein is CASSELAAGAGPNYGYTF.